A single T cell receptor beta chain is shown here with its context. Its antigen is not identified. This sample is drawn from a study of STAT3 mutations in large granular lymphocyte leukemia. The wider study: Roughly half the longitudinally sequenced T-LGLL patients had canonical STAT3 mutations.

Findings and limits, study-wide: After therapy, about 30% of the 18 patients switched clonotypes, all new clones STAT3 wild type. In T-cell large granular lymphocyte leukemia, about half of patients showed multiple immunodominant subclonotypes.

Repertoires were generated with immunoSEQ multiplex PCR, while TCRdb's copy carries only in-frame clones and drops some. The repertoire has roughly 40,000 clones, approximately 91% of them found once; the top ten carry 0.43%. CDR1 is MNHEY and CDR2 is SMNVEV in the germline V gene (reference sequence). Deletions cut 1 base from V and 3 bases from J, with 10 bases between. CDR3 length equals 15 residues. The chain recombines TRBV27 with TRBJ2-4; no reliable D call. The clonotype originates from a human donor with T large granular lymphocyte leukemia. Some clones in this sample may be carry-over from other donors' samples. The sample consisted of PBMCs. CDR3 in DNA: TGTGCCAGCAGTTTATTTTTCACGGGCAAAAACATTCAGTACTTC. It translates to CASSLFFTGKNIQYF.